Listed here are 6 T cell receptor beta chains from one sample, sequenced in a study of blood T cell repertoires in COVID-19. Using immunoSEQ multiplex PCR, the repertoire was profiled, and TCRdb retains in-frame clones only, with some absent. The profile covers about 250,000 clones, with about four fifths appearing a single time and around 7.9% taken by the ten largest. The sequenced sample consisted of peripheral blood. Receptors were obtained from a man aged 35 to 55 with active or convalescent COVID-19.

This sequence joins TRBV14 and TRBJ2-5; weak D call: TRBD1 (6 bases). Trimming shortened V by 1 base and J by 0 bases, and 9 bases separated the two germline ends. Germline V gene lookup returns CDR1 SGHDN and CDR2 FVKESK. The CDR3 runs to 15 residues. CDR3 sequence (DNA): TGTGCCAGCAGCCAAGGGGGGACATACCAAGAGACCCAGTACTTC. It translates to CASSQGGTYQETQYF.

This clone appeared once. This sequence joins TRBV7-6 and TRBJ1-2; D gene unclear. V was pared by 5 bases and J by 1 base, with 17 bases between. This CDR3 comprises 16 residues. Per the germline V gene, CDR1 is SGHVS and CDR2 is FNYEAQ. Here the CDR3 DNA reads TGTGCCAGCAGCCCCATGACGGCAGGCAATAACTATGGCTACACCTTC. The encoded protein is CASSPMTAGNNYGYTF.

CDR3 in DNA: TGTGCCACCGGGACAGGGCTCGGCTACACCTTC. Its translation: CATGTGLGYTF. V gene TRBV19 combines with J gene TRBJ1-2; TRBD1 agrees at 9 bases. V was clipped by 10 bases and J by 8 bases; unmatched bases: 5. This CDR3 is built from 11 residues. Germline-derived CDR1 and CDR2 are LNHDA and SQIVND (reference sequence).

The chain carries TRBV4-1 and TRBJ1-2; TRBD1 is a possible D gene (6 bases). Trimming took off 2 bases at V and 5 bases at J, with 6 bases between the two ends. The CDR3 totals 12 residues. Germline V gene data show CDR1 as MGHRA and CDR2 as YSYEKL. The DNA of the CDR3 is TGCGCCAGCAGCCAAACAGGGTATGGCTACACCTTC. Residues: CASSQTGYGYTF.

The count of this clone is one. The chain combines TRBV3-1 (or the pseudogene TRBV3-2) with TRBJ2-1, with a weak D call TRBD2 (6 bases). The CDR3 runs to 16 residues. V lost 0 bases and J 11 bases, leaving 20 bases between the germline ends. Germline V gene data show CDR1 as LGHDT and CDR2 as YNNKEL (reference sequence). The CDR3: CASSQEGGIGDLKQFF. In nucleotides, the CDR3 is TGTGCCAGCAGCCAAGAAGGCGGGATCGGGGACCTCAAGCAGTTCTTC.

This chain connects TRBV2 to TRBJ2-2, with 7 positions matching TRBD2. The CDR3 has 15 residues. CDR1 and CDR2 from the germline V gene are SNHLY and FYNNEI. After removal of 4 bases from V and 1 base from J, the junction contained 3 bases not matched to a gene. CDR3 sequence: CASSGGGGNTGELFF. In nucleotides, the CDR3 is TGTGCCAGCAGTGGTGGCGGGGGGAACACCGGGGAGCTGTTTTTT.